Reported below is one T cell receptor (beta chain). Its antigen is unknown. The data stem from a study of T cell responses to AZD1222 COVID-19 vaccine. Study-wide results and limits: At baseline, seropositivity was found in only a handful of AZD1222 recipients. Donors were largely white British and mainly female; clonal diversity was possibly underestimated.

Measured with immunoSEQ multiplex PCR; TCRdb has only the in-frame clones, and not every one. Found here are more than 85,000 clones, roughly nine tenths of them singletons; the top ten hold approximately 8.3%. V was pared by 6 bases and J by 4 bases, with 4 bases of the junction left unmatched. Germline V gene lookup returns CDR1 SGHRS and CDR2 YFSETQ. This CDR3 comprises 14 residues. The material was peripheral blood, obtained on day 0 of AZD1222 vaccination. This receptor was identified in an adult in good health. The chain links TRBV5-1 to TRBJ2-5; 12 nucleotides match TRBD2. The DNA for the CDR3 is TGCGCCAGCACTAGCGGGGGGGCCGTAGAGACCCAGTACTTC. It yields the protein CASTSGGAVETQYF.